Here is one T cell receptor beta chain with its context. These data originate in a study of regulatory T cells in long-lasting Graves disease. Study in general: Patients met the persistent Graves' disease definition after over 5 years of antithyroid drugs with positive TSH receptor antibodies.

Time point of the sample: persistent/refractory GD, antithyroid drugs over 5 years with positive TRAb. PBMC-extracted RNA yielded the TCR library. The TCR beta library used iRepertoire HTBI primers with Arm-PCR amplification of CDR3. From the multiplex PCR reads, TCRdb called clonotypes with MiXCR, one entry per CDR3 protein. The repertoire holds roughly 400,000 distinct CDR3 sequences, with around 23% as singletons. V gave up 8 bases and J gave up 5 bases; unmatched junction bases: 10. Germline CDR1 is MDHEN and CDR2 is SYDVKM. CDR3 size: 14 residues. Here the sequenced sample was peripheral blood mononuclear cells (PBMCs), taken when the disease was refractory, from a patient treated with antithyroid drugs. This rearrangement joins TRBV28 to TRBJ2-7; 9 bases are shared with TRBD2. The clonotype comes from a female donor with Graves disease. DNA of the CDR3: TGTGCCAGCCAAGTGGGACTAGCTACCAACGAGCAGTACTTC. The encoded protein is CASQVGLATNEQYF. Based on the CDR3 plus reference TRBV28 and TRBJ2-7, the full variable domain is DVKVTQSSRYLVKRTGEKVFLECVQDMDHENMFWYRQDPGLGLRLIYFSYDVKMKEKGDIPEGYSVSREKKERFSLILESASTNQTSMYLCASQVGLATNEQYFGPGTRLTVT.